This T cell receptor beta chain was observed in a study of CD8+ T cells in alopecia areata. Study information: Those treated were given oral tofacitinib at 5 to 10 mg twice daily. Severity scoring for treated patients was based on the percentage of affected scalp area.

CDR3 size: 15 residues. Trimming stripped 1 base from V and 3 bases from J, with 13 bases between. Germline V gene lookup returns CDR1 SGHDT and CDR2 YYEEEE. RNA extraction was followed by reverse transcription into cDNA, which acted as the sequencing template. Sequencing used immunoSEQ multiplex PCR; TCRdb keeps in-frame clones, though not all of them. The data hold some 98,000 clones, with under 70% observed a single time. Overall study findings and caveats: Shared TCR sequences were less clear between patients than in mice, possibly partly from HLA diversity. More clonal than normal scalp was lesional scalp, particularly alopecia totalis/universalis.

On this clone: No antigen is known for it.

The treatment is: oral pan-JAK inhibitor, 5-10 mg twice daily. The chain uses TRBV5-6 and TRBJ1-2; D not resolved. The TCR was taken from a human donor with alopecia areata. Material: CD8+ T cells sorted from blood, obtained at week 4, from a patient treated with tofacitinib. For the CDR3, the DNA is TGTGCCAGCAGCTTGTTTCGGGGTTTGGACTATGGCTACACCTTC. The encoded protein is CASSLFRGLDYGYTF.